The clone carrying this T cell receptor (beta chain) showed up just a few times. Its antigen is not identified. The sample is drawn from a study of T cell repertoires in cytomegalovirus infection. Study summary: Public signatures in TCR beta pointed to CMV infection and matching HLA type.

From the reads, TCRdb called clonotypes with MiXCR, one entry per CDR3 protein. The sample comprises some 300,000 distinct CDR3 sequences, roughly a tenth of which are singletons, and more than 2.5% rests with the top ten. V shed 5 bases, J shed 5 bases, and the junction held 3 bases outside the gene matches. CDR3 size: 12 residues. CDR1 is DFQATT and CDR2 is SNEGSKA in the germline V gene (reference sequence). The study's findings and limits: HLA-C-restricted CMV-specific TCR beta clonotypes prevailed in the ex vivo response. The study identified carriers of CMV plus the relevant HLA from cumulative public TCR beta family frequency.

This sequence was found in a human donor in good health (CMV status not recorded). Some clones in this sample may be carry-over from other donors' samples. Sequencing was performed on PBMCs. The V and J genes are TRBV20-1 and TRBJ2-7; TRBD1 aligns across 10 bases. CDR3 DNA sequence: TGCAGTGCTCGGGACAGGGGTAACGAGCAGTACGTC. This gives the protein CSARDRGNEQYV.